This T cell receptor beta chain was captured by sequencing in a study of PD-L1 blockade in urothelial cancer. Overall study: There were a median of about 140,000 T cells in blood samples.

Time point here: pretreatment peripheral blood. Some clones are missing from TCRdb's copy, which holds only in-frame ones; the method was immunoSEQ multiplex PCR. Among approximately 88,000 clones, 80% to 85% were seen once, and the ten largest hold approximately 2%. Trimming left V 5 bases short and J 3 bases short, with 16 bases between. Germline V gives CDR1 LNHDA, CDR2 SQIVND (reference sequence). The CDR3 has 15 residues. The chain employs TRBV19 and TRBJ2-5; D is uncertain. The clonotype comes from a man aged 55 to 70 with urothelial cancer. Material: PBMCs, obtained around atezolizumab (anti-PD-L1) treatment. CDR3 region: CASSSGSLGKETQYF. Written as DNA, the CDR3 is TGTGCCAGTAGTTCTGGTTCTCTAGGTAAAGAGACCCAGTACTTC.